This T cell receptor (beta chain) was observed in a study of response to subunit inactivated influenza vaccine. As concerns this clonotype: A much larger clone differs by one base, so this may be a read error.

TCRdb redid the calling of the RT-PCR reads with MiXCR, one entry per CDR3 protein. The sample lists more than 250,000 distinct CDR3 sequences, 20% to 25% seen once, with 10% to 13% in the top ten. The TCR sequence derives from a man aged 50 to 75 who received an inactivated influenza vaccine. Sequenced material: PBMCs from blood, taken less than 22 months after vaccination.

CDR3 sequence (DNA): TGCGCCAGCAGCTTGAGGGACGGAGCCTACAAGCAGTACTTC. Translation gives CASSLRDGAYKQYF. The rearrangement joins TRBV5-1 to TRBJ2-7; D may correspond to TRBD1 or TRBD2 (5 bases each). Germline V gives CDR1 SGHRS, CDR2 YFSETQ. The CDR3 has 14 residues.